The 9 T cell receptor beta chains listed next were all sequenced from one sample in a study of cytotoxic CD8 clonotypes in ibrutinib-treated CLL. Generated by immunoSEQ multiplex PCR, the TCRdb table keeps only in-frame clones and is missing some. The table lists approximately 100,000 clones, 78% of them singletons. Sequenced here: PBMCs, sampled after 12 months of ibrutinib treatment. These receptors were taken from a human donor with chronic lymphocytic leukemia.

The chain recombines TRBV7-3 with TRBJ2-1, with 9 bases matching TRBD2. Per the germline V gene, CDR1 is SGHTA and CDR2 is FQGTGA. J gave up 7 bases and V 5 bases, and 12 bases lay outside the gene matches. This CDR3 is 16 amino acids long. CDR3 residues: CASSISGGYVRNEQFF. The CDR3 DNA sequence: TGTGCCAGCAGCATTAGCGGGGGTTACGTACGAAATGAGCAGTTCTTC. Supplemented by reference TRBV7-3 and TRBJ2-1, the full variable domain reads GAGVSQTPSNKVTEKGKYVELRCDPISGHTALYWYRQSLGQGPEFLIYFQGTGAADDSGLPNDRFFAVRPEGSVSTLKIQRTERGDSAVYLCASSISGGYVRNEQFFGPGTRLTVL.

J is TRBJ2-7 and V is TRBV14; 9 bases line up with TRBD1. Per the germline V gene, CDR1 is SGHDN and CDR2 is FVKESK. The junction had 1 base not matched to a gene; V was cut back by 1 base and J by 3 bases. The CDR3 extends over 14 amino acids. CDR3 amino acids: CASSQGQGGYEQYF. The DNA for the CDR3 is TGTGCCAGCAGCCAAGGACAGGGGGGCTACGAGCAGTACTTC.

This chain uses TRBV7-8 with TRBJ2-5; D is possibly TRBD1 or TRBD2 (5 bases each). Germline-derived CDR1 and CDR2 are SGHVS and FQNEAQ. V was cut by 5 bases and J by 5 bases, with 18 bases left in between. The CDR3 runs to 15 residues. CDR3 DNA sequence: TGTGCCAGCAGCCGAGTGAGGGGCGATCCGGAGACCCAGTACTTC. This codes for CASSRVRGDPETQYF. Looking up the rest from reference TRBV7-8 and TRBJ2-5 gives the full variable domain: GAGVSQSPRYKVAKRGQDVALRCDPISGHVSLFWYQQALGQGPEFLTYFQNEAQLDKSGLPSDRFFAERPEGSVSTLKIQRTQQEDSAVYLCASSRVRGDPETQYFGPGTRLLVL.

The J gene is TRBJ2-7, the V gene TRBV4-2; possibly TRBD2 for D (5 bases). The CDR3 loop spans 14 amino acids. V lost 1 base, J lost 9 bases, and 16 bases lay in between. CDR1 is LGHNA, CDR2 YNFKEQ, per germline. The CDR3 region is CASSQGHGVGGQYF. The CDR3 nucleotides read TGTGCCAGCAGCCAAGGACACGGGGTCGGCGGGCAGTACTTC.

This chain uses TRBV7-2 with TRBJ2-3, with D possibly TRBD2 on 5 matching bases. V shed 2 bases and J shed 0 bases, with 12 bases lying between them. The CDR3 loop spans 16 amino acids. Germline V gene sequence: CDR1 SGHTA, CDR2 FQGNSA. The CDR3 spells CASSLRSGTSTDTQYF. DNA for the CDR3: TGTGCCAGCAGCTTAAGGAGCGGCACTAGCACAGATACGCAGTATTTT.

V usage is TRBV30 and J usage is TRBJ1-6; 9 bases align to TRBD1. This CDR3 has 14 amino acids. Germline CDR1 is GTSNPN and CDR2 is SVGIG (reference sequence). V lost 4 bases, J lost 10 bases, and 8 bases stayed unmatched. CDR3 DNA sequence: TGTGCCTGGACCAAGGGACAGGGAGGCTCACCCCTCCACTTT. Protein: CAWTKGQGGSPLHF. The full variable domain, completed using reference TRBV30 and TRBJ1-6, is SQTIHQWPATLVQPVGSPLSLECTVEGTSNPNLYWYRQAAGRGLQLLFYSVGIGQISSEVPQNLSASRPQDRQFILSSKKLLLSDSGFYLCAWTKGQGGSPLHFGNGTRLTVT.

V and J are TRBV19 and TRBJ2-7; 8 nucleotides line up with TRBD1. Germline V gives CDR1 LNHDA, CDR2 SQIVND (reference sequence). V shed 3 bases, J shed 7 bases, and the junction held 8 bases outside the gene matches. The CDR3 covers 14 residues. CDR3 sequence reads: CASSIRARGQEQYF. The CDR3 coding sequence is TGTGCCAGTAGTATCCGGGCCAGGGGGCAAGAGCAGTACTTC.

V is TRBV9 and J is TRBJ1-5, with a tentative D call TRBD1 (5 bases). The germline V and J ends were trimmed by 0 bases and 5 bases, with 9 bases remaining between them. Germline values: CDR1 SGDLS, CDR2 YYNGEE. The CDR3 totals 14 residues. The DNA for the CDR3 is TGTGCCAGCAGCGTAGGGCAGGGTGATCAGCCCCAGCATTTT. This sequence encodes CASSVGQGDQPQHF.

The chain combines TRBV5-1 with TRBJ2-1; TRBD1 agrees at 12 bases. J gave up 4 bases and V 6 bases, and 5 bases lay outside the gene matches. The CDR3 runs to 15 residues. The germline V gene has CDR1 SGHRS and CDR2 YFSETQ. This CDR3 reads CASKAGQGAYNEQFF. DNA for the CDR3: TGCGCCAGCAAGGCGGGACAGGGGGCTTACAATGAGCAGTTCTTC.